The T cell receptor (beta chain) under discussion was sequenced for a study of blood T cell repertoires in COVID-19. Study information: Acute and convalescent COVID-19 specimens originated in the United States, Italy and Spain. PBMCs, B-cell-depleted T cells, or T cells were the source of the cDNA or gDNA that made up the material.

CDR3 length equals 13 residues. V lost 6 bases and J lost 8; bases outside the gene matches: 8. Under the authors' procedure: By means of reference gene primer amplification, nucleated cell counts were estimated. Method: immunoSEQ multiplex PCR; TCRdb's copy keeps in-frame clones and lacks some. V and J calls plus clone size are reproduced from that table; the DNA served to infer D and trimming. The top ten hold around 8.1% of the sample, which has approximately 38,000 clones, approximately 92% seen once. Sequencing was done on a sample of peripheral blood. This receptor was taken from a man aged 30 to 39 with active or convalescent COVID-19. This sequence joins TRBV12-3 or TRBV12-4 and TRBJ1-2; 8 bases map to TRBD1. CDR3 coding DNA: TGTGCCAGCAGCTCGGACAGGGAGCGGGGCTACACCTTC. Residues: CASSSDRERGYTF.